This T cell receptor (beta chain) was observed in a study of T cells in Graves' hyperthyroidism and ophthalmopathy. Germline values: CDR1 SGHRS, CDR2 YFSETQ. This CDR3 has 13 residues. J was trimmed by 7 bases and V by 3 bases; bases with no gene match: 6. Ten or more counts support this clonotype. Amplification targeted TCR beta CDR3 regions from RNA transcripts. The primer set for the first-round RT-PCR of the TCR CDR3 was HTBI. TCRdb fed the multiplex PCR reads into MiXCR, producing one record per CDR3 protein. The sample comprises more than 500,000 distinct CDR3 sequences, around 15% of which are singletons, and more than 11% rests with the top ten.

The clonotype originates from a woman in her thirties or forties with Graves' hyperthyroidism. The chain employs TRBV5-1 and TRBJ1-2; 7 nucleotides line up with TRBD1. Sequenced sample: blood. The CDR3 DNA sequence: TGCGCCAGCAGCTACGAGACAGGGTTTGGCTACACCTTC. This gives the protein CASSYETGFGYTF.